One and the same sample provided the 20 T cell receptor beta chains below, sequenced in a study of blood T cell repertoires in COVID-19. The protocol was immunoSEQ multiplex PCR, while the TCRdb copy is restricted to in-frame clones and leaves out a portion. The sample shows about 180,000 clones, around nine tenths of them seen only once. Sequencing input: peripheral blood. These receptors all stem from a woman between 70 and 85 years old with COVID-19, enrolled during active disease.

The CDR3 reads CASSLRTPVNTEAFF. CDR3 sequence (DNA): TGTGCCAGCAGCCTAAGGACACCCGTGAACACTGAAGCTTTCTTT. This chain uses TRBV14 with TRBJ1-1, with a tentative D call TRBD1 (5 bases). This CDR3 is 15 amino acids long. The germline V gene encodes CDR1 SGHDN and CDR2 FVKESK. V was clipped by 4 bases and J by 0 bases, with 12 bases between them.

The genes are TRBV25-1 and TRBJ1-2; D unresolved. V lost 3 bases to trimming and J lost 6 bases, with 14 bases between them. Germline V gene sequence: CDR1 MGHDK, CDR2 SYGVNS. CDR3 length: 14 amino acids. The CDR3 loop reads CASSDVSLFNGYTF. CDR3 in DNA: TGTGCCAGCAGTGACGTTAGCCTGTTTAATGGCTACACCTTC.

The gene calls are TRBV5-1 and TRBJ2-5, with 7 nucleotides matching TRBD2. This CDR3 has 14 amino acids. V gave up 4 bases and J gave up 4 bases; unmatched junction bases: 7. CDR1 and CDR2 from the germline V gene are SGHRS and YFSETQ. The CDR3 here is CASSPGRAGETQYF. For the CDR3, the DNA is TGCGCCAGCAGCCCGGGGAGGGCGGGAGAGACCCAGTACTTC. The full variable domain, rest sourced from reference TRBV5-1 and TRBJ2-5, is KAGVTQTPRYLIKTRGQQVTLSCSPISGHRSVSWYQQTPGQGLQFLFEYFSETQRNKGNFPGRFSGRQFSNSRSEMNVSTLELGDSALYLCASSPGRAGETQYFGPGTRLLVL.

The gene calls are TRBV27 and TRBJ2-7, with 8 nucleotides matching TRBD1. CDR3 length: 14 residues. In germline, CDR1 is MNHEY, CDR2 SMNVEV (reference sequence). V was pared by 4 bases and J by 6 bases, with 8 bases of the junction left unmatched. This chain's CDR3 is CASSSSRTGFEQYF. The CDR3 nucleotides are TGTGCCAGCAGTTCGTCCCGGACAGGGTTCGAGCAGTACTTC.

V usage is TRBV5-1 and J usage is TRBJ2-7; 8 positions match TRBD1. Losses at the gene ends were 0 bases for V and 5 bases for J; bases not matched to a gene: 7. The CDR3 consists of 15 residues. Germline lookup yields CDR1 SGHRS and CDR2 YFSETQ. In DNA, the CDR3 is TGCGCCAGCAGCTTGGGGGCGACAGGGGACAACGAGCAGTACTTC. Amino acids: CASSLGATGDNEQYF.

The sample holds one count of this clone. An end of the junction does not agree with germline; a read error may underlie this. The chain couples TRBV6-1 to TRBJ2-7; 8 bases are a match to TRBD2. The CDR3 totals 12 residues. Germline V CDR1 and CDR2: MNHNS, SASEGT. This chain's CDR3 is CASSDTSGHCNF. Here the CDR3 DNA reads TGTGCCAGCAGTGACACTAGCGGTCACTGCAACTTC.

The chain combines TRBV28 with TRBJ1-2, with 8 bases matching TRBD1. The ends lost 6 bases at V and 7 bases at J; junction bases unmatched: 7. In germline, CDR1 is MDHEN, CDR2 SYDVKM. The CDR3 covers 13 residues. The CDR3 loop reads CASRTGQDVGYTF. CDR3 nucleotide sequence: TGTGCCAGCAGAACGGGACAGGACGTTGGCTACACCTTC.

The CDR3 loop is CASRRQAANLAGGLREQYF. CDR3 bases: TGTGCCAGCAGGCGACAGGCCGCGAACTTAGCGGGAGGTTTGAGGGAGCAGTACTTC. The J gene is TRBJ2-7, the V gene TRBV21-1; the table's D call of TRBD2 was not tested on the DNA. TRBV21-1 is annotated as a pseudogene. The CDR3 contains 19 residues.

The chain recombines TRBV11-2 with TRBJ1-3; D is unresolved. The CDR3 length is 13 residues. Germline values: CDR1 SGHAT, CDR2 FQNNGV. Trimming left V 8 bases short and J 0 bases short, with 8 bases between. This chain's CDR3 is CASLASSGNTIYF. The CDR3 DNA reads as TGTGCCAGCCTGGCCTCCTCTGGAAACACCATATATTTT. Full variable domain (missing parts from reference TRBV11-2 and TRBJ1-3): EAGVAQSPRYKIIEKRQSVAFWCNPISGHATLYWYQQILGQGPKLLIQFQNNGVVDDSQLPKDRFSAERLKGVDSTLKIQPAKLEDSAVYLCASLASSGNTIYFGEGSWLTVV.

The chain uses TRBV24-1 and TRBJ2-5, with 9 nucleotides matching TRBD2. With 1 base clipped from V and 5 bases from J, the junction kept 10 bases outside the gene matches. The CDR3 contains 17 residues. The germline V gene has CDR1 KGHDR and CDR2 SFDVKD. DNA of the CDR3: TGTGCCACCAGTGATTTTGGAAAGCGGGAGGTTCGCGAGACCCAGTACTTC. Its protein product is CATSDFGKREVRETQYF.

The CDR3 sequence is CASSDLTGLYGYTF. Here the CDR3 DNA reads TGTGCCAGCAGTGATTTGACAGGGCTCTATGGCTACACCTTC. The rearrangement uses TRBV2 and TRBJ1-2; TRBD1 matches 7 bases. J gave up 4 bases and V 3 bases, and 5 bases lay outside the gene matches. Germline CDR1 reads SNHLY; CDR2 reads FYNNEI. The CDR3 spans 14 residues.

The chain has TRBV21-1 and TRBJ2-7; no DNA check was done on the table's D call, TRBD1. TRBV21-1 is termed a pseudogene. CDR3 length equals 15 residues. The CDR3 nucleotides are TGTGCCAGCAGCGCCACCGGGACAGCCTCCTACGAGCAGTACTTC. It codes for CASSATGTASYEQYF.

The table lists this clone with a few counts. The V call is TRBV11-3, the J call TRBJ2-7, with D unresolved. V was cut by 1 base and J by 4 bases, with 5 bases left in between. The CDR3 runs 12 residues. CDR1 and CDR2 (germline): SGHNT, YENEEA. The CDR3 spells CASSLVSYEQYF. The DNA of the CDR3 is TGTGCCAGCAGCTTAGTTTCGTACGAGCAGTACTTC.

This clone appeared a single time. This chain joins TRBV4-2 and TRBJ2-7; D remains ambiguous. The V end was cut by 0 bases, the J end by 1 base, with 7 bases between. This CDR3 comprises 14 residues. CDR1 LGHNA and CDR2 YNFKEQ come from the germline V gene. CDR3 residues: CASSQDSSSYEQYF. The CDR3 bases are TGTGCCAGCAGCCAAGATTCCAGTTCCTACGAGCAGTACTTC.

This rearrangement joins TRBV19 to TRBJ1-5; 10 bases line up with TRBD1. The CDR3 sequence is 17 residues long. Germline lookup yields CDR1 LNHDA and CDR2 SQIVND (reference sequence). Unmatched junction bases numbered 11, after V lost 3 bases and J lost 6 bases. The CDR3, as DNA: TGTGCCAGTAGTATCGTGACAGGGGGCAGCTTTACTCAGCCCCAGCATTTT. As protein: CASSIVTGGSFTQPQHF.

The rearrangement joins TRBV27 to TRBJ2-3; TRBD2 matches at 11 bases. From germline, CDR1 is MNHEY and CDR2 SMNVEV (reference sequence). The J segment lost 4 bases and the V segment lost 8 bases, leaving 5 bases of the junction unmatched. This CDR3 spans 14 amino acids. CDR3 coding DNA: TGTGCCAGCGGGGGACTAGCGGAGGCAGATACGCAGTATTTT. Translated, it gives CASGGLAEADTQYF.

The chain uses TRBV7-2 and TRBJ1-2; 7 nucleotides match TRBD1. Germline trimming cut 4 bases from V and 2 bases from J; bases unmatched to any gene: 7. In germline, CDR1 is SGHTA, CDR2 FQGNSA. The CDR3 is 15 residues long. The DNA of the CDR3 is TGTGCCAGCAGCTCCTATGACAGGGTCAACTATGGCTACACCTTC. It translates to CASSSYDRVNYGYTF.

CDR3 residues: CASSDGLALMYEQFF. The CDR3, as DNA: TGTGCCAGCAGCGATGGACTAGCGCTGATGTATGAGCAGTTCTTC. The chain employs TRBV9 and TRBJ2-1; 9 bases are a match to TRBD2. Germline V gene data show CDR1 as SGDLS and CDR2 as YYNGEE. CDR3 size: 15 residues. With V trimmed by 3 bases and J by 8 bases, 9 bases remained unmatched.

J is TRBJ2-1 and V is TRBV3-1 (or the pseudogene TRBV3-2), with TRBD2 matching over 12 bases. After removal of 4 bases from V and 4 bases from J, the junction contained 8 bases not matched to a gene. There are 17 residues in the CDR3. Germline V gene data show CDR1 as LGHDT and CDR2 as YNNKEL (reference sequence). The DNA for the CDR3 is TGTGCCAGCAGCCGAAGGACTAGCGGGACCTTTTACAATGAGCAGTTCTTC. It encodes CASSRRTSGTFYNEQFF.

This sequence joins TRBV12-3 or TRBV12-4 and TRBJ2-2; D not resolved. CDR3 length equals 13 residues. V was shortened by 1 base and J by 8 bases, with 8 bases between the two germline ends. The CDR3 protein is CASSLGPRGELFF. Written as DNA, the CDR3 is TGTGCCAGCAGTTTAGGCCCCAGGGGGGAGCTGTTTTTT.